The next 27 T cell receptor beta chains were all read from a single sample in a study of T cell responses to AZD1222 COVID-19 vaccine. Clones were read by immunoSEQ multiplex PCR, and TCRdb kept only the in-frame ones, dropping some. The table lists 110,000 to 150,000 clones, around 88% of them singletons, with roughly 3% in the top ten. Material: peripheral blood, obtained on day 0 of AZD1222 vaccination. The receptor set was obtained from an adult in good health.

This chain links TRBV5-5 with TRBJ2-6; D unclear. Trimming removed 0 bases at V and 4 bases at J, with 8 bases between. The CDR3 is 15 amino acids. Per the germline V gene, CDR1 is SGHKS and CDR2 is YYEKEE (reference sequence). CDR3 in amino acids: CASSLVRSGANVLTF. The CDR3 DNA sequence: TGTGCCAGCAGCTTGGTAAGGTCAGGGGCCAACGTCCTGACTTTC.

The DNA of the CDR3 is TGCGCCAGCAGTCGGGACAGGAGAGTGCAGTACTTC. Translating it yields CASSRDRRVQYF. V gene TRBV10-1 combines with J gene TRBJ2-7; TRBD1 matches at 8 bases. Germline values: CDR1 WNHNN, CDR2 SYGVQD (reference sequence). This CDR3 comprises 12 residues. Germline trimming cut 5 bases from V and 9 bases from J; bases unmatched to any gene: 6.

CDR3: CASSITSISGTEAFF. CDR3 coding DNA: TGTGCCAGTAGTATAACGTCGATTTCGGGGACTGAAGCTTTCTTT. This chain joins TRBV19 and TRBJ1-1; no firm D call. Germline V CDR1 and CDR2: LNHDA, SQIVND (reference sequence). The CDR3 spans 15 residues. V lost 2 bases and J 5 bases, leaving 15 bases between the germline ends.

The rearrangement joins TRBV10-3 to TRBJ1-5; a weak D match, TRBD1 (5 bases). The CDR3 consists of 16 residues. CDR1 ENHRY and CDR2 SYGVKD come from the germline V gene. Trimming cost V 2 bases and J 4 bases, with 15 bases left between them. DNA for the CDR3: TGTGCCATCAGTGAGACGCGACAGAATACAAATCAGCCCCAGCATTTT. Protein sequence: CAISETRQNTNQPQHF.

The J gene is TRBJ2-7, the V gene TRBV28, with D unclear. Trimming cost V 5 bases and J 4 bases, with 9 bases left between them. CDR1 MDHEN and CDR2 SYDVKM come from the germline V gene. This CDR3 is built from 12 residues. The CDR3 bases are TGTGCCAGCAGTCCCGGGTCTTACGAGCAGTACTTC. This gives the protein CASSPGSYEQYF.

The CDR3 DNA reads as TGTGCCAGCAGCCAACTCCCCTCGGGACTAGCGGGAGGAGGAGAGCAGTTCTTC. Amino acid sequence: CASSQLPSGLAGGGEQFF. This chain connects TRBV3-1 (or the pseudogene TRBV3-2) to TRBJ2-1; 15 bases match TRBD2. The V segment lost 2 bases and the J segment 10 bases; nucleotides outside the gene matches: 12. The CDR3 loop spans 18 amino acids. Germline CDR1 LGHDT, CDR2 YNNKEL (reference sequence).

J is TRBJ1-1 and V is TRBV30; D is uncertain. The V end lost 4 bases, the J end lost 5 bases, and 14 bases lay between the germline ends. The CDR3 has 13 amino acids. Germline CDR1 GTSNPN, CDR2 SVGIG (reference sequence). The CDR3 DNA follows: TGTGCCTGGACGGTGGGGTACGAGACTGAAGCTTTCTTT. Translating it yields CAWTVGYETEAFF.

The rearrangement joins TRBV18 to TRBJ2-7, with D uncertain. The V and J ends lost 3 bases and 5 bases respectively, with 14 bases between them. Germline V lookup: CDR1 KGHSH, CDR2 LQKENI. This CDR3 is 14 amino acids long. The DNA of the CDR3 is TGTGCCAGCTCACCGGGTACCGCTGGGGACGAGCAGTACTTC. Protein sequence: CASSPGTAGDEQYF.

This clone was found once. The CDR3 protein is CASSPSVAFF. The CDR3 DNA is TGTGCCAGCAGTCCATCCGTGGCTTTCTTT. This rearrangement joins TRBV12-3 or TRBV12-4 to TRBJ1-1; no firm D call. Deletions cut 5 bases from V and 11 bases from J, with 9 bases between. The CDR3 has 10 amino acids.

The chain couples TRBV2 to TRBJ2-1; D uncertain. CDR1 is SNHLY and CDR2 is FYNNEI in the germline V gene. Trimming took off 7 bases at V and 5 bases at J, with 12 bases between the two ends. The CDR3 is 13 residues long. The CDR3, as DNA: TGTGCCAGCAAATCTGAAATTAACAATGAGCAGTTCTTC. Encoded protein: CASKSEINNEQFF.

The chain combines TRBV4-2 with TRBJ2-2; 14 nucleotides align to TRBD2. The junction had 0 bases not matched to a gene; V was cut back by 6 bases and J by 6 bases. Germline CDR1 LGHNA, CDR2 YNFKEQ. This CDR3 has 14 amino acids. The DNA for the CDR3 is TGTGCCAGCAGGACTAGCGGGAGGGCCGGGGAGCTGTTTTTT. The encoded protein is CASRTSGRAGELFF.

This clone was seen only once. CDR3 amino acids: CASSYLDSRRAGGVSEQFF. The CDR3 bases are TGTGCCAGCAGTTACCTCGACTCCCGCCGAGCGGGAGGAGTTAGTGAGCAGTTCTTC. The chain employs TRBV6-2 or TRBV6-3 and TRBJ2-1, with 9 bases lining up with TRBD2. This CDR3 comprises 19 residues. J was trimmed by 9 bases and V by 2 bases; bases with no gene match: 20. CDR1 is MNHEY, CDR2 SVGEGT, per germline.

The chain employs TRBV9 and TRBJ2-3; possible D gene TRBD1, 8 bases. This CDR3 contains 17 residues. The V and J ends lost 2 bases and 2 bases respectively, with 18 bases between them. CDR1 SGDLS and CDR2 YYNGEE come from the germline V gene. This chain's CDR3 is CASSVPLTGGVTDTQYF. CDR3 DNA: TGTGCCAGCAGCGTGCCTCTCACAGGGGGGGTCACAGATACGCAGTATTTT.

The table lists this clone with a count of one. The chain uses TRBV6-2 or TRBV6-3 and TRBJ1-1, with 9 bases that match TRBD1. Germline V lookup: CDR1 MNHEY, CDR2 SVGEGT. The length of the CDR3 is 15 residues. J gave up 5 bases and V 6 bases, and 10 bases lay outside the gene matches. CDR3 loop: CASSHPGTGLTEAFF. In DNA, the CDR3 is TGTGCCAGCAGCCACCCCGGGACAGGGCTGACTGAAGCTTTCTTT.

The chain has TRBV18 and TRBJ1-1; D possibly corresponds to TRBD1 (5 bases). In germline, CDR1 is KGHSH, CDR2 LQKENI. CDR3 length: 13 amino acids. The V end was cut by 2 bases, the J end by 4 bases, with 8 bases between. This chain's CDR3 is CASSPSGTTEAFF. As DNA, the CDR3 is TGTGCCAGCTCACCATCGGGGACCACTGAAGCTTTCTTT.

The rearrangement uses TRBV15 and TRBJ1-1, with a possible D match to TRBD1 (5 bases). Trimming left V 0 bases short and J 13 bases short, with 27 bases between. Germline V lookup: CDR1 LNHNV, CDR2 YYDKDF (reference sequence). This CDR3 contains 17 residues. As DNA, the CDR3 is TGTGCCACCAGCAGAGATAAAGCAGTGCCGATGGGGGAGCAATTTTTCTTT. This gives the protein CATSRDKAVPMGEQFFF.

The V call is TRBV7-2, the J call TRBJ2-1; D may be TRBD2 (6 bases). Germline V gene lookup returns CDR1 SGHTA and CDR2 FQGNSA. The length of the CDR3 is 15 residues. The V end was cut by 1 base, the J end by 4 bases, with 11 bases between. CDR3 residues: CASSLGGGVYNEQFF. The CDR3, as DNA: TGTGCCAGCAGCTTAGGAGGAGGGGTTTACAATGAGCAGTTCTTC.

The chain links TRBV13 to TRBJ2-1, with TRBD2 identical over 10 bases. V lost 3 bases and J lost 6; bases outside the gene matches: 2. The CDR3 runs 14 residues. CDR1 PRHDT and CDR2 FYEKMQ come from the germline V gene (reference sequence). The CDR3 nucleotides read TGTGCCAGCAGCTTGGGACTAGCGCGCAATGAGCAGTTCTTC. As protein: CASSLGLARNEQFF.

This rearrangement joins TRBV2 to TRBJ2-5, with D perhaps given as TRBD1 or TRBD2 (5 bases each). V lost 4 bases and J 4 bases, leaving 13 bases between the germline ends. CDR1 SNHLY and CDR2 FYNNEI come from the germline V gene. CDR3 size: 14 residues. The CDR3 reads CASSVTPGRETQYF. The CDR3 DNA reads TGTGCCAGCAGTGTAACGCCGGGACGAGAGACCCAGTACTTC.

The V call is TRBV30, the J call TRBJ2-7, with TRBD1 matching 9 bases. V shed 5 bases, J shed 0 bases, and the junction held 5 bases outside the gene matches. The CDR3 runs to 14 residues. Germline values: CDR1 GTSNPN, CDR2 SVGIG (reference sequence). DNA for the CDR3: TGTGCCTGGCGAGACAGGGGGAGCTCCTACGAGCAGTACTTC. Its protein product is CAWRDRGSSYEQYF.

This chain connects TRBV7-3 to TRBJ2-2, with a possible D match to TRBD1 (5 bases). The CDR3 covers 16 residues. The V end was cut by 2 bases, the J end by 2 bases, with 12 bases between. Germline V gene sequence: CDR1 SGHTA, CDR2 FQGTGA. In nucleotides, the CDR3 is TGTGCCAGCAGCTTAGGTGGTCAGGGTAACACCGGGGAGCTGTTTTTT. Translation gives CASSLGGQGNTGELFF. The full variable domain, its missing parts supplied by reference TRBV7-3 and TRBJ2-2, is GAGVSQTPSNKVTEKGKYVELRCDPISGHTALYWYRQSLGQGPEFLIYFQGTGAADDSGLPNDRFFAVRPEGSVSTLKIQRTERGDSAVYLCASSLGGQGNTGELFFGEGSRLTVL.

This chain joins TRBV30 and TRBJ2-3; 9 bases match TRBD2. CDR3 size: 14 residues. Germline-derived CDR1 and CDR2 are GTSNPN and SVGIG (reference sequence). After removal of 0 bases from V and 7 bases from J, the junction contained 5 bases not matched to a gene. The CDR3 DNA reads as TGTGCCTGGAGTGTAGCGGGAGGCGTAAATACGCAGTATTTT. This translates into CAWSVAGGVNTQYF.

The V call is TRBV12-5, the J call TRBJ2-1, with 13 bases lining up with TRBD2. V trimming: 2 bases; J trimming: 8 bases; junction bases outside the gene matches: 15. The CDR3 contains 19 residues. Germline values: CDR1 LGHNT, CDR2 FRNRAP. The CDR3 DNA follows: TGTGCTAGTGGTTTGTACTGGACAGGAACTAGCGGGAGGGCCTATGAGCAGTTCTTC. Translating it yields CASGLYWTGTSGRAYEQFF.

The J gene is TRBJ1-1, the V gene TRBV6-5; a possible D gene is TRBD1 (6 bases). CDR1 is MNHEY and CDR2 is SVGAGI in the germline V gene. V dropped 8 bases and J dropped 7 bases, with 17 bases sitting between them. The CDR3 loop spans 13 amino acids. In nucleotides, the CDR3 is TGTGCCAGCCAAAGAGACAGGAACCGTGAAGCTTTCTTT. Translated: CASQRDRNREAFF.

Here the CDR3 DNA reads TGTGCCAGCCGGCTCGACAGAGCCAAAAACATTCAGTACTTC. This gives the protein CASRLDRAKNIQYF. The chain combines TRBV19 with TRBJ2-4, with a possible D match to TRBD1 (5 bases). With 9 bases removed from V and 0 bases from J, the gap between germline ends came to 12 bases. This CDR3 is built from 14 residues. Germline assignment: CDR1 LNHDA and CDR2 SQIVND (reference sequence).

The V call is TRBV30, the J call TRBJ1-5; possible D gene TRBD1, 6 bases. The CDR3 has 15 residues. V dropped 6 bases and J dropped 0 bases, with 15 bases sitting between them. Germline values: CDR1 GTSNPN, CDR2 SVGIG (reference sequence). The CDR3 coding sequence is TGTGCCTGCGGGGGGCCGGATTATAGCAATCAGCCCCAGCATTTT. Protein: CACGGPDYSNQPQHF.

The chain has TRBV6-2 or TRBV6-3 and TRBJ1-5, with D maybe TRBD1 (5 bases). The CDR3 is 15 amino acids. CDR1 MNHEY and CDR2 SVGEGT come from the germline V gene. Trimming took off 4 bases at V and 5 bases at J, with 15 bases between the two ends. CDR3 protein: CASSSEGVIDQPQHF. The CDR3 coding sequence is TGTGCCAGCAGTTCAGAAGGGGTCATCGATCAGCCCCAGCATTTT.